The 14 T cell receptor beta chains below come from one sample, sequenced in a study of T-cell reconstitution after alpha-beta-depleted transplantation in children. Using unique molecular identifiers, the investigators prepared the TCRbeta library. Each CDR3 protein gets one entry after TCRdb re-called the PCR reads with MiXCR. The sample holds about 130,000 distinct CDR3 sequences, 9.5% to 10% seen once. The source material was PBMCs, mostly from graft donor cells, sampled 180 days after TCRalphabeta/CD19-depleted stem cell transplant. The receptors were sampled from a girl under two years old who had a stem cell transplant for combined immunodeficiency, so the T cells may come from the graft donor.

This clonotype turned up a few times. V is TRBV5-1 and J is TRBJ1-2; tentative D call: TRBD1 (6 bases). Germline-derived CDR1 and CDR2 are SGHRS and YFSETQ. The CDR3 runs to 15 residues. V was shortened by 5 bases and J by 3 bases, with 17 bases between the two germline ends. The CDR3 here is CASRGESDRYYGYTF. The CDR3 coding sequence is TGCGCCAGCAGAGGGGAATCGGACAGATACTATGGCTACACCTTC.

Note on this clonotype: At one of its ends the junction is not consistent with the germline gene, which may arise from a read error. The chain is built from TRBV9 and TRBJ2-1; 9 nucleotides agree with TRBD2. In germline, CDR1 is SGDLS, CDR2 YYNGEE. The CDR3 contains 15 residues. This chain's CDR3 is CASSVGVAGVWEHFF. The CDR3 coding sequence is TGTGCCAGCAGCGTAGGGGTAGCGGGAGTATGGGAGCATTTCTTC.

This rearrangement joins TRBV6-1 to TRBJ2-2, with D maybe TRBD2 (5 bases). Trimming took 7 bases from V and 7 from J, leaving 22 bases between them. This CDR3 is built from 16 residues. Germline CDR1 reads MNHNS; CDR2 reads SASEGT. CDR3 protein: CASKSGRWMGYGELFF. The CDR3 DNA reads TGTGCCAGCAAAAGCGGCAGGTGGATGGGATACGGGGAGCTGTTTTTT.

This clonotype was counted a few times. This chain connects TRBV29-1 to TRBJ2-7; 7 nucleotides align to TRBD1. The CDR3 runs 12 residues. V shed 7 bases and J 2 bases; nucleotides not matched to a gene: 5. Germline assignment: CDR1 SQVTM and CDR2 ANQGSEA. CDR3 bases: TGCAGCGCCGGGGACAGCGCCTACGAGCAGTACTTC. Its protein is CSAGDSAYEQYF.

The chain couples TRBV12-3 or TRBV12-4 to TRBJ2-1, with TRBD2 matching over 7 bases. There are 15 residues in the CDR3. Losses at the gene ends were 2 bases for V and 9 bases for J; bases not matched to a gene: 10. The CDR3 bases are TGTGCCAGCAGTTTATGGGCGGGGGAGGAGGGTGAGCAGTTCTTC. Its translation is CASSLWAGEEGEQFF.

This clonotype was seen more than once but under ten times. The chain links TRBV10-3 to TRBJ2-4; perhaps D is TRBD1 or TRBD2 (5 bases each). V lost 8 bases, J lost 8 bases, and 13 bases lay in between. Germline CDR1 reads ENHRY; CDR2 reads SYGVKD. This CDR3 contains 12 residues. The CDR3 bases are TGTGCCATCGGGGGTAGCTTGCACATTCAGTACTTC. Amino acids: CAIGGSLHIQYF.

This CDR3 is CSNRPGGFSYNEQFF. CDR3 coding DNA: TGCAGCAACCGCCCAGGGGGTTTCTCCTACAATGAGCAGTTCTTC. The rearrangement joins TRBV29-1 to TRBJ2-1, with 7 bases matching TRBD1. The germline V gene has CDR1 SQVTM and CDR2 ANQGSEA. The length of the CDR3 is 15 residues. V shed 8 bases and J 0 bases; nucleotides not matched to a gene: 10.

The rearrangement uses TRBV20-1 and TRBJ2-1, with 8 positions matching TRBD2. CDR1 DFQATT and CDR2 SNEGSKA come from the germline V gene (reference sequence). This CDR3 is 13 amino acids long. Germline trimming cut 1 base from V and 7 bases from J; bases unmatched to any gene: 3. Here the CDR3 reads CSARGLAWNEQFF. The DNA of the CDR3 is TGCAGTGCTAGAGGACTAGCGTGGAATGAGCAGTTCTTC.

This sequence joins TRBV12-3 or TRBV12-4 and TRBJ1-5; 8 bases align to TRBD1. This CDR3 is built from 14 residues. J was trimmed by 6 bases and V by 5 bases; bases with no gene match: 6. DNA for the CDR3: TGTGCCAGCAGTCGACAGGGGATAGGTCAGCCCCAGCATTTT. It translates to CASSRQGIGQPQHF.

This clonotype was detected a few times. CDR3: CASSLDPTGELFF. CDR3 nucleotides: TGCGCCAGCAGCTTGGACCCCACCGGGGAGCTGTTTTTT. The V call is TRBV5-1, the J call TRBJ2-2; D ambiguous. With 0 bases removed from V and 4 bases from J, the gap between germline ends came to 4 bases. Germline V gives CDR1 SGHRS, CDR2 YFSETQ. The CDR3 is made up of 13 amino acids.

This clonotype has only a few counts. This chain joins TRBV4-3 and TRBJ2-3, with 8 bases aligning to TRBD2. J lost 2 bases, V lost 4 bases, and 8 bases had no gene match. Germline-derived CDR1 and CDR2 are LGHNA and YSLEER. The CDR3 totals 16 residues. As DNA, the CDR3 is TGCGCCAGCAGCCGTAGATTTAGCGGGACCACAGATACGCAGTATTTT. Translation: CASSRRFSGTTDTQYF.

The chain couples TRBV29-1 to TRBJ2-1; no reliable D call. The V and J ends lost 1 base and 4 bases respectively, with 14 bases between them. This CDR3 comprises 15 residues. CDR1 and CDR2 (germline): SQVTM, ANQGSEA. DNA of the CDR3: TGCAGCGTTGAAGTAACAGCCACGATATACAATGAGCAGTTCTTC. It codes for CSVEVTATIYNEQFF.

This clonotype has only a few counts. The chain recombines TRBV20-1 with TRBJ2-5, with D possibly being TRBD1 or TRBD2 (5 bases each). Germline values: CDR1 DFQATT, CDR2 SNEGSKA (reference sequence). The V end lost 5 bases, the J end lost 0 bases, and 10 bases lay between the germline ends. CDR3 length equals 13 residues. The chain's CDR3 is CSAVPGHQETQYF. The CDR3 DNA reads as TGCAGTGCTGTCCCGGGACACCAAGAGACCCAGTACTTC.

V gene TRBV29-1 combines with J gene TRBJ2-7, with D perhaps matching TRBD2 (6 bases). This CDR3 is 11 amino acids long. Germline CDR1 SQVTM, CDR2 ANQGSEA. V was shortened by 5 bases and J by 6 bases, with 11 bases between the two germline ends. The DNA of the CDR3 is TGCAGCGTTACACTAGCTTCCGAGCAGTACTTC. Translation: CSVTLASEQYF.